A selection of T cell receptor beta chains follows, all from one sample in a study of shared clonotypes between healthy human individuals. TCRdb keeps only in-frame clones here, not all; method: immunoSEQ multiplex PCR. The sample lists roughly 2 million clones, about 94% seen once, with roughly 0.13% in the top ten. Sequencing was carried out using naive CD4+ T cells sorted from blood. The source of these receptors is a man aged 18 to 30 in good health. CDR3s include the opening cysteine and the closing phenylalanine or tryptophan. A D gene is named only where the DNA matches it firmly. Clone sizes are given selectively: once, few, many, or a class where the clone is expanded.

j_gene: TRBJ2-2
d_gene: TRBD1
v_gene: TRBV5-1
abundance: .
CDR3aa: CASKTGGLPNTGELFF
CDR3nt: TGCGCCAGCAAAACAGGGGGCTTACCCAACACCGGGGAGCTGTTTTTT

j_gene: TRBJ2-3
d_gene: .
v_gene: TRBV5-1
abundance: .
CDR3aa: CASSRGHTQYF
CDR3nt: TGCGCCAGCAGTAGGGGACATACGCAGTATTTT

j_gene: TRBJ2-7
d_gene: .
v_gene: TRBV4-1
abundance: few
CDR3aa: CASSQQQYNYEQYF
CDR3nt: TGCGCCAGCAGCCAACAACAGTATAACTACGAGCAGTACTTC

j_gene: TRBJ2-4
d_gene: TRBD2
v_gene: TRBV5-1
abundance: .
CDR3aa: CASSLGTSGDDLAKNIQYF
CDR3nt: TGCGCCAGCAGCTTGGGGACTAGCGGGGATGACCTAGCCAAAAACATTCAGTACTTC

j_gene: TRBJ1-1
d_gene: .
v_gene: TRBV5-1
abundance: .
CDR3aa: CASSWGPVNTEAFF
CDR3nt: TGCGCCAGCAGCTGGGGCCCGGTGAACACTGAAGCTTTCTTT

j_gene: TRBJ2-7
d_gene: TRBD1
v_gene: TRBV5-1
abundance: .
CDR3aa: CASSITGAYEQYF
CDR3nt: TGCGCCAGCAGTATTACAGGGGCCTACGAGCAGTACTTC

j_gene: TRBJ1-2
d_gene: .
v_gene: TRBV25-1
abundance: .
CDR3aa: CASSNNYGYTF
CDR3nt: TGTGCCAGCAGTAACAACTATGGCTACACCTTC

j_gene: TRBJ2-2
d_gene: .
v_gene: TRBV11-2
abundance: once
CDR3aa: CASSPIVHPTGELFF
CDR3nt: TGTGCCAGCAGCCCAATCGTGCACCCCACCGGGGAGCTGTTTTTT

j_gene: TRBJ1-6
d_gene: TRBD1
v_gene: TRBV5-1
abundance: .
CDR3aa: CASSRGTGVSSYNSPLHF
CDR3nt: TGCGCCAGCAGCCGCGGGACAGGGGTGAGCTCCTATAATTCACCCCTCCACTTT

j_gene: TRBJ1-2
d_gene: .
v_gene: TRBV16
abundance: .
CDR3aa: CASSHAVGAIYGYTF
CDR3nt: TGTGCCAGCAGCCACGCCGTGGGGGCCATCTATGGCTACACCTTC

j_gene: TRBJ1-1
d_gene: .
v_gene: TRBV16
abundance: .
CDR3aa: CASSQSQGRVAFF
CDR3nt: TGTGCCAGCAGCCAAAGCCAGGGGAGGGTGGCTTTCTTT

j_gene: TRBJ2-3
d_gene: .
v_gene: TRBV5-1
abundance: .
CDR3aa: CASSGASATNTQYF
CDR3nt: TGCGCCAGCAGCGGGGCTAGCGCAACAAATACGCAGTATTTT

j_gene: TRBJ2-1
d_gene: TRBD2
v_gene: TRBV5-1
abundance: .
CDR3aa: CASALAGDAGEQFF
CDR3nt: TGCGCCAGCGCTCTAGCGGGAGACGCCGGTGAGCAGTTCTTC

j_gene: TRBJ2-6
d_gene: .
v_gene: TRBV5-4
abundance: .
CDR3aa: CASSLGAVSGANVLTF
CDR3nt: TGTGCCAGCAGCTTAGGCGCCGTGTCTGGGGCCAACGTCCTGACTTTC

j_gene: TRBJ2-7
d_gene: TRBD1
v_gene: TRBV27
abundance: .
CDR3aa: CASRGTGGSKEQYF
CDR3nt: TGTGCCAGCAGGGGGACAGGGGGCTCGAAGGAGCAGTACTTC

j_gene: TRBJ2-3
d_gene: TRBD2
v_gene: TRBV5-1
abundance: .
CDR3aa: CASSPRGGLAGSTDTQYF
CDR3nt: TGCGCCAGCAGCCCCCGGGGTGGACTAGCGGGGAGCACAGATACGCAGTATTTT

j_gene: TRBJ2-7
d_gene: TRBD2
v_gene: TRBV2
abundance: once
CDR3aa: CASSETLAAPYEQYF
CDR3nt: TGTGCCAGCAGTGAAACGCTAGCGGCACCCTACGAGCAGTACTTC

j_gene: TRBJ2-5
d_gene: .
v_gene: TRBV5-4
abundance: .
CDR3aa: CASSRAGTYQETQYF
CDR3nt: TGTGCCAGCAGTCGGGCAGGGACGTACCAAGAGACCCAGTACTTC

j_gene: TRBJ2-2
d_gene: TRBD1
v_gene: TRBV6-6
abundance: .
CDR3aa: CASSYVQGGTGELFF
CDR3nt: TGTGCCAGCAGTTACGTACAGGGGGGCACCGGGGAGCTGTTTTTT

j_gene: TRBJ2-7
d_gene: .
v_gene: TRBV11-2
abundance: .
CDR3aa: CASSSPGIYEQYF
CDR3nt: TGTGCCAGCAGCTCACCGGGAATCTACGAGCAGTACTTC

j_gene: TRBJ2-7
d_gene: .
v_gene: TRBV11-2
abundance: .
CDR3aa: CASSLLRVYEQYF
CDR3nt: TGTGCCAGCAGCCTACTAAGGGTCTACGAGCAGTACTTC

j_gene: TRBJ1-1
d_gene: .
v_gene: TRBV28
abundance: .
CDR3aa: CASSSPTGMNTEAFF
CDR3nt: TGTGCCAGCAGTTCACCTACAGGTATGAACACTGAAGCTTTCTTT

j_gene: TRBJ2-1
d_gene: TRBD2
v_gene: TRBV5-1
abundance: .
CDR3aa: CASSATGTSGGAYNEQFF
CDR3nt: TGCGCCAGCAGCGCAACCGGGACTAGCGGCGGCGCCTACAATGAGCAGTTCTTC

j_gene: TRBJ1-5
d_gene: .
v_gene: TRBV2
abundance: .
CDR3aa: CASSEASGDQPQHF
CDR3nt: TGTGCCAGCAGTGAAGCTTCGGGGGACCAGCCCCAGCATTTT

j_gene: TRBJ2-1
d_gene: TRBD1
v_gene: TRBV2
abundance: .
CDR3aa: CASRKGAEAREQFF
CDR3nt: TGTGCCAGCAGAAAGGGGGCGGAGGCGCGTGAGCAGTTCTTC

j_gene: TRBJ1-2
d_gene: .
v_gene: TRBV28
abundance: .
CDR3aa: CASSILNYGYTF
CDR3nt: TGTGCCAGCAGTATCCTGAACTATGGCTACACCTTC

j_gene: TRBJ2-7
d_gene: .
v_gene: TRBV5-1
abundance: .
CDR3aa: CASSVFDTGQQYF
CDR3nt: TGCGCCAGCAGCGTTTTTGACACCGGCCAGCAGTACTTC